Below, 26 T cell receptor beta chains from the same sample are listed, as sequenced in a study of cytomegalovirus exposure and HLA in healthy donors. Data came from immunoSEQ multiplex PCR; TCRdb stores just in-frame clones and leaves some out. The data hold over 50,000 clones, with 90% to 95% observed a single time. Sequencing used PBMCs. Receptors were obtained from a man between 18 and 35 years old in good health and CMV-seropositive.

The gene calls are TRBV10-2 and TRBJ1-5; D possibly corresponds to TRBD1 (5 bases). The CDR3 has 14 amino acids. The germline CDR1 and CDR2 sequences are WSHSY and SAAADI. V lost 8 bases, J lost 2 bases, and 13 bases lay in between. CDR3 sequence (DNA): TGCGCCAGCTCAACAGGTCGAGGCAATCAGCCCCAGCATTTT. This codes for CASSTGRGNQPQHF.

This rearrangement joins TRBV19 to TRBJ1-4; D gene ambiguous. Germline V gene data show CDR1 as LNHDA and CDR2 as SQIVND (reference sequence). V lost 7 bases and J lost 3, with 15 bases in between. CDR3 length equals 15 residues. The DNA for the CDR3 is TGTGCCAGTAAATTAAGCGCAATGCCTAATGAAAAACTGTTTTTT. Encoded protein: CASKLSAMPNEKLFF.

The chain combines TRBV10-2 with TRBJ2-1; perhaps TRBD2 as D (6 bases). Per the germline V gene, CDR1 is WSHSY and CDR2 is SAAADI. The CDR3 length is 14 residues. V was cut by 6 bases and J by 0 bases, with 9 bases left in between. In nucleotides, the CDR3 is TGCGCCAGCAGGCGGGACCGCTCCTACAATGAGCAGTTCTTC. Translating it yields CASRRDRSYNEQFF.

V gene TRBV28 combines with J gene TRBJ2-3, with TRBD2 as a possible D gene (6 bases). The CDR3 loop spans 16 amino acids. Trimming took 6 bases from V and 1 from J, leaving 17 bases between them. Germline V CDR1 and CDR2: MDHEN, SYDVKM. CDR3 bases: TGTGCCAGCAGCCCAGGGCCGGGAGTTGGCACAGATACGCAGTATTTT. The encoded protein is CASSPGPGVGTDTQYF. Full variable domain (outside the CDR3, taken from reference TRBV28 and TRBJ2-3): DVKVTQSSRYLVKRTGEKVFLECVQDMDHENMFWYRQDPGLGLRLIYFSYDVKMKEKGDIPEGYSVSREKKERFSLILESASTNQTSMYLCASSPGPGVGTDTQYFGPGTRLTVL.

The chain has TRBV5-6 and TRBJ1-1, with 8 bases lining up with TRBD1. This CDR3 is 13 amino acids long. The V gene end was trimmed by 4 bases and the J gene end by 7 bases; junction bases not matched to a gene: 6. CDR1 and CDR2 (germline): SGHDT, YYEEEE. This CDR3 is CASSGQGVNEAFF. The CDR3 coding sequence is TGTGCCAGCAGCGGACAGGGTGTGAATGAAGCTTTCTTT.

The chain carries TRBV6-5 and TRBJ2-7, with 9 bases matching TRBD1. J lost 2 bases, V lost 2 bases, and 1 base had no gene match. The CDR3 totals 14 residues. The germline V gene encodes CDR1 MNHEY and CDR2 SVGAGI. The CDR3 sequence: CASSYGTGPYEQYF. The CDR3 DNA reads TGTGCCAGCAGTTACGGGACAGGGCCCTACGAGCAGTACTTC.

The chain joins TRBV28 to TRBJ2-1; 7 bases agree with TRBD1. V shed 7 bases and J 9 bases; nucleotides not matched to a gene: 12. This CDR3 has 14 residues. CDR1 is MDHEN and CDR2 is SYDVKM in the germline V gene. As DNA, the CDR3 is TGTGCCAGCAACCCCAAAGGGGGCATGTTTGAGCAGTTCTTC. Its translation: CASNPKGGMFEQFF.

The V and J genes are TRBV9 and TRBJ2-1; a possible D gene is TRBD2 (6 bases). The V gene lost 0 bases and the J gene lost 2 bases, with 9 bases spanning the gap. Germline lookup yields CDR1 SGDLS and CDR2 YYNGEE. This CDR3 spans 15 amino acids. The CDR3 loop is CASSVAGDAYNEQFF. CDR3 in DNA: TGTGCCAGCAGCGTAGCGGGAGACGCCTACAATGAGCAGTTCTTC. The variable domain in full, with the rest retrieved from reference TRBV9 and TRBJ2-1, is DSGVTQTPKHLITATGQRVTLRCSPRSGDLSVYWYQQSLDQGLQFLIQYYNGEERAKGNILERFSAQQFPDLHSELNLSSLELGDSALYFCASSVAGDAYNEQFFGPGTRLTVL.

This chain uses TRBV11-1 with TRBJ2-4; TRBD1 is a possible D gene (5 bases). Germline loops: CDR1 SGHAT, CDR2 FQDESV (reference sequence). The CDR3 runs to 15 residues. With 5 bases removed from V and 4 bases from J, the gap between germline ends came to 15 bases. The DNA for the CDR3 is TGTGCCAGCAGCACCCTAACAGGTCGAAAAAACATTCAGTACTTC. It is translated as CASSTLTGRKNIQYF.

V and J are TRBV25-1 and TRBJ2-7, with 7 bases fitting TRBD1. Germline V lookup: CDR1 MGHDK, CDR2 SYGVNS. The length of the CDR3 is 15 residues. J lost 3 bases, V lost 3 bases, and 8 bases had no gene match. The CDR3 region is CASSDSTGISYEQYF. In DNA form, the CDR3 reads TGTGCCAGCAGTGACTCGACAGGGATTAGCTACGAGCAGTACTTC.

The chain combines TRBV10-1 with TRBJ2-1, with 9 bases that match TRBD2. The V gene end was trimmed by 3 bases and the J gene end by 4 bases; junction bases not matched to a gene: 4. CDR1 WNHNN and CDR2 SYGVQD come from the germline V gene (reference sequence). The CDR3 consists of 15 residues. The CDR3 DNA is TGCGCCAGCAGTGACCCTAGCGGGGTTTACAATGAGCAGTTCTTC. This translates into CASSDPSGVYNEQFF.

The chain is built from TRBV29-1 and TRBJ1-1, with a weak D call TRBD1 (5 bases). With 3 bases removed from V and 12 bases from J, the gap between germline ends came to 14 bases. CDR3 length: 11 residues. CDR1 SQVTM and CDR2 ANQGSEA come from the germline V gene. The DNA for the CDR3 is TGCAGCGTTGAGGTTTTTGGGGCCTCTTTCTTT. Translated, it gives CSVEVFGASFF. Drawing the rest from reference TRBV29-1 and TRBJ1-1, the complete variable domain is SAVISQKPSRDICQRGTSLTIQCQVDSQVTMMFWYRQQPGQSLTLIATANQGSEATYESGFVIDKFPISRPNLTFSTLTVSNMSPEDSSIYLCSVEVFGASFFGQGTRLTVV.

The V and J genes are TRBV5-1 and TRBJ2-6; D is perhaps TRBD2 (6 bases). In germline, CDR1 is SGHRS, CDR2 YFSETQ. The CDR3 spans 18 residues. Deletions cut 0 bases from V and 1 base from J, with 14 bases between. CDR3 nucleotides: TGCGCCAGCAGCTTGGGGGGTGCAGGGAGGTCTGGGGCCAACGTCCTGACTTTC. This translates into CASSLGGAGRSGANVLTF.

The chain links TRBV7-3 to TRBJ2-3, with D perhaps matching TRBD2 (6 bases). V shed 0 bases and J shed 0 bases, with 7 bases lying between them. The CDR3 extends over 15 amino acids. CDR1 is SGHTA and CDR2 is FQGTGA in the germline V gene. In DNA form, the CDR3 reads TGTGCCAGCAGCTTAACTAGCGGAAGCACAGATACGCAGTATTTT. Amino acids: CASSLTSGSTDTQYF.

The chain carries TRBV28 and TRBJ2-1; D is perhaps TRBD2 (5 bases). Germline V gene data show CDR1 as MDHEN and CDR2 as SYDVKM. Trimming removed 1 base at V and 4 bases at J, with 11 bases between. This CDR3 comprises 15 residues. CDR3 nucleotides: TGTGCCAGCAGTTTATATGGCGGGTATTACAATGAGCAGTTCTTC. Translating it yields CASSLYGGYYNEQFF.

This clone was detected only once. This chain connects TRBV27 to TRBJ2-7; 7 bases are a match to TRBD1. In germline, CDR1 is MNHEY, CDR2 SMNVEV (reference sequence). The trim removed 5 bases at V and 0 bases at J, leaving 10 bases unmatched. The CDR3 length is 16 residues. This CDR3 reads CASSIIGQENSYEQYF. CDR3 nucleotides: TGTGCCAGCAGTATAATAGGACAGGAGAACTCCTACGAGCAGTACTTC.

This sequence joins TRBV6-5 and TRBJ2-1; maybe TRBD2 (6 bases). The CDR3 has 15 residues. The germline CDR1 and CDR2 sequences are MNHEY and SVGAGI. V was shortened by 5 bases and J by 3 bases, with 14 bases between the two germline ends. In DNA, the CDR3 is TGTGCCAGCAGTGGAACCGGGACTCTCTACAATGAGCAGTTCTTC. This gives the protein CASSGTGTLYNEQFF.

This chain connects TRBV2 to TRBJ2-7; possible D gene TRBD1, 6 bases. This CDR3 has 15 amino acids. V lost 7 bases and J 2 bases, leaving 18 bases between the germline ends. Germline CDR1 reads SNHLY; CDR2 reads FYNNEI. Here the CDR3 DNA reads TGTGCCAGCAATAAGGGCATTTGGGGGCCCTACGAGCAGTACTTC. It yields the protein CASNKGIWGPYEQYF.

This rearrangement joins TRBV28 to TRBJ2-7; 10 bases line up with TRBD1. Trimming cost V 8 bases and J 3 bases; bases outside gene matches: 7. Germline assignment: CDR1 MDHEN and CDR2 SYDVKM. The CDR3 spans 14 residues. The CDR3 here is CASRPGTGVYEQYF. In nucleotides, the CDR3 is TGTGCCAGCCGTCCCGGGACAGGGGTCTACGAGCAGTACTTC.

This chain joins TRBV4-1 and TRBJ2-3; D is perhaps TRBD1 (6 bases). The CDR3 covers 17 residues. CDR1 MGHRA and CDR2 YSYEKL come from the germline V gene. Between the trimmed V and J ends, which lost 4 bases and 4 bases, there was a span of 21 bases. The CDR3: CASSLSLDSRVADTQYF. In DNA form, the CDR3 reads TGCGCCAGCAGCCTATCCCTGGACAGCCGAGTCGCAGATACGCAGTATTTT.

Worth noting for this clone: Additional DNA sequences in this sample encode the identical CDR3. J is TRBJ2-7 and V is TRBV5-6, with 8 bases identical to TRBD2. Germline V gene lookup returns CDR1 SGHDT and CDR2 YYEEEE. Trimming at V came to 3 bases and at J to 0 bases, leaving 5 bases not matched to a gene. This CDR3 has 15 amino acids. The CDR3 is CASSSTSVSSYEQYF. The CDR3 region has the DNA TGTGCCAGCAGCTCGACTAGCGTAAGCTCCTACGAGCAGTACTTC.

The chain recombines TRBV7-6 with TRBJ2-7, with TRBD1 as a possible D gene (6 bases). Between the trimmed V and J ends, which lost 5 bases and 3 bases, there was a span of 11 bases. Germline V gene data show CDR1 as SGHVS and CDR2 as FNYEAQ. This CDR3 region has 13 residues. The CDR3 sequence is CASSREQGYEQYF. The CDR3 DNA is TGTGCCAGCAGCCGCGAACAGGGCTACGAGCAGTACTTC.

Remarks on this clone: At the DNA level, this CDR3 is encoded by other sequences in the same sample as well. The rearrangement uses TRBV30 and TRBJ1-2; 10 positions match TRBD1. The CDR3 extends over 16 amino acids. The germline V gene encodes CDR1 GTSNPN and CDR2 SVGIG (reference sequence). Trimming took 3 bases from V and 1 from J; bases not matched to a gene: 8. CDR3 bases: TGTGCCTGGAGCCAGACAGGGGGCGAGGGTAACTATGGCTACACCTTC. Amino acid sequence: CAWSQTGGEGNYGYTF.

This chain joins TRBV6-5 and TRBJ2-7, with 7 bases that match TRBD2. Trimming took 5 bases from V and 0 from J; bases not matched to a gene: 7. This CDR3 has 15 residues. Germline loops: CDR1 MNHEY, CDR2 SVGAGI. In DNA form, the CDR3 reads TGTGCCAGCAGTAGGGCGGGAGCAAGCTCCTACGAGCAGTACTTC. It codes for CASSRAGASSYEQYF.

The V and J genes are TRBV19 and TRBJ1-5; D might be TRBD1 (5 bases). This CDR3 has 18 residues. Per the germline V gene, CDR1 is LNHDA and CDR2 is SQIVND (reference sequence). V shed 4 bases and J shed 1 base, with 20 bases lying between them. This chain's CDR3 is CASSRKDIDMLSNQPQHF. CDR3 nucleotide sequence: TGTGCCAGTAGTAGGAAGGACATCGATATGTTAAGCAATCAGCCCCAGCATTTT.

In regard to this clone: The germline gene is not matched at one end of the junction; a read error may be the cause. V and J are TRBV28 and TRBJ2-1; D call uncertain. The germline V gene has CDR1 MDHEN and CDR2 SYDVKM. This CDR3 is 12 amino acids long. The CDR3 sequence: CASSAPSGLAIF. Here the CDR3 DNA reads TGTGCCAGCAGTGCCCCCTCGGGTTTGGCGATCTTC.